This T cell receptor beta chain derives from a study of shared T cell receptors in the human thymus. Germline CDR1 and CDR2: GTSNPN and SVGIG (reference sequence). There are 13 residues in the CDR3. Trimming removed 0 bases from V and 5 bases from J, with 11 bases in between. Using immunoSEQ multiplex PCR, the repertoire was profiled, and TCRdb retains in-frame clones only, with some absent. This table holds 630,000 or so clones, over 75% found once. The same data also contributed to another study, on human thymus T cells. That report adds: Corrective surgery for congenital heart defects was being performed on the healthy Finnish infants who served as donors.

Sample: thymocytes. The TCR was taken from a boy under two years old with a congenital heart defect. The chain carries TRBV30 and TRBJ2-7, with D perhaps matching TRBD1 (6 bases). CDR3 in amino acids: CAWSVQGWDEQYF. The CDR3 DNA follows: TGTGCCTGGAGTGTACAGGGTTGGGACGAGCAGTACTTC.